This T cell receptor beta chain was identified in a study of neurological immune-mediated disorders (dated by TCRdb to the late 2010s). General notes on the study: Among the roughly 34 multiple sclerosis patients, relapsing-remitting MS was present in 31 and secondary progressive MS was present in 3. Using UMI-based sequencing, the study compared peripheral blood TCR-beta repertoires from patients with HTLV-I-associated myelopathy (HAM/TSP), patients with multiple sclerosis, and healthy controls. Longitudinal samples, technical triplicates and paired sorted CD4+ and CD8+ T-cell subsets, alongside PBMC samples, were included among the roughly 96 TCR-beta libraries. The cohort comprised around 70 subjects: around 15 HAM/TSP patients, around 34 multiple sclerosis patients and around 20 healthy controls. Beyond this particular receptor, the publication reports: Phylogenetic analysis grouped repertoires from 18 of 34 MS patients into a cluster of related CDR3 sequences, suggesting a possible repertoire-level signature. The MS cluster showed no association with clinical or MRI features, and the authors stated that larger cohorts are needed. TCR clonal expansion was greatest in HAM/TSP patients and smallest in MS patients, who ranked below even healthy controls. Across subjects, expanded clones never shared an identical CDR3 amino acid sequence, which suggests that the TCR-beta repertoires in every group were private.

Libraries from unsorted PBMCs were made from 2 million PBMCs kept in RNAlater at -80 degrees C until RNA extraction. The multiple sclerosis patients were enrolled in a US clinical protocol that used magnetic resonance imaging to evaluate disease progression. PBMCs were separated from peripheral blood using Ficoll-Hypaque density gradient centrifugation and then cryopreserved in liquid nitrogen. Taken from the germline V gene, the CDR1 and CDR2 loops are SGHRS and YFSETQ. Spanning cysteine to phenylalanine, the CDR3 consists of 12 amino acids. The sequence is cut down to CDR3 DNA, 36 bases in frame from base 1. At the junction V is shortened by 5 bases and J by 2 bases, with 7 bases in between. This clonotype was counted ten times or more. The antigen this receptor binds is unknown. Qualities for individual bases were not recorded, and no much larger clone is one base off. To synthesize cDNA, template-switch 5'RACE was performed with a primer carrying a 10-nucleotide random unique molecular identifier so that each TCR transcript was tagged. Every sequencing run covered 15-18 subjects and yielded more than 160 million TCR-beta sequences. The RNeasy kit was used to extract total RNA. TCR-beta VDJ regions were amplified with primers for the TCR constant region and the 5'RACE anchor, using the KAPA Real-time Library Amplification kit. A first PCR added sample indexes and Illumina adaptors, after which a second PCR increased the library yield. The roughly 650 bp TCR product was size-selected on a 2% E-gel SizeSelection system after Ampure bead purification. Library quality was checked on a Bioanalyzer, concentration was measured with Qubit, and libraries were quantified with the Kapa Library Quantification kit before pooling. Libraries were sequenced paired-end 2 x 150 bp on an Illumina HiSeq 2500. To increase sequence diversity, about 25-30% phiX was spiked into each library pool. Regarding the original processing steps: Quality-filtered reads were processed with the UMI-based MiGEC pipeline, and over 90% of raw TCR sequences were removed by the MiGEC pipeline during error correction. IMGT germline references were used for aligning VDJ genes, and each clonotype was defined as a unique CDR3 amino acid sequence together with its V-J genes. VDJtools evaluated clonal expansion, Shannon diversity and CDR3 relatedness (CalcPairwiseDistances, ClusterSamples); CLCbio workbench built phylogenetic trees. Clones with at least 8 unique UMIs were defined as expanded, with this threshold being based on coefficient-of-variation modelling across technical triplicates. TCRdb's own reprocessing of the public reads used fastp at Q25 and MiXCR and kept productive beta chains. Every entry covers one CDR3 protein and lists the most common genes and DNA from its rows. The V and J calls were not made by the authors but by TCRdb's processing. This sample has tens of thousands of distinct CDR3 sequences in its table, and 1.5% to 2% of those were observed once. In total, the top ten clones hold 2% to 2.5% of the sample.

This TCR was recovered from a middle-aged woman with multiple sclerosis. Sequencing was performed on PBMCs. In this chain, TRBV5-1 is recombined with TRBJ1-2; TRBD1 could be the D gene, as 5 bases match. CDR3 region: CASSEGNYGYTF. The DNA sequence reads TGCGCCAGCAGTGAGGGGAACTATGGCTACACCTTC.